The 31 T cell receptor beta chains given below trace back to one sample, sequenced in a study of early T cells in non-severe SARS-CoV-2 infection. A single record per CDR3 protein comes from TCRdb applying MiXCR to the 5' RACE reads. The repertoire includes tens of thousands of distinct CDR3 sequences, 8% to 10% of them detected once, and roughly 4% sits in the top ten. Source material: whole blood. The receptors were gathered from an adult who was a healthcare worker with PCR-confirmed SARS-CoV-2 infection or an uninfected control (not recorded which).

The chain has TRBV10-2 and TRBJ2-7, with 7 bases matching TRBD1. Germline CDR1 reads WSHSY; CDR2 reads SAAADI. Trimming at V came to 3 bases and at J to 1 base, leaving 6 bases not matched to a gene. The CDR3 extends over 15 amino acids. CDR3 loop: CASSEVNRGSYEQYF. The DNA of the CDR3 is TGCGCCAGCAGTGAAGTCAACAGGGGTTCCTACGAGCAGTACTTC.

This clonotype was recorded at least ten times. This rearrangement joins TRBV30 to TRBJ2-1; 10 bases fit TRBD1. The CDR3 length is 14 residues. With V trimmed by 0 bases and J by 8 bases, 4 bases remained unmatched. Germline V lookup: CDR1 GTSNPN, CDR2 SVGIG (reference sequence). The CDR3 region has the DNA TGTGCCTGGAGTGTACTGGACAGGGGGGATGAGCAGTTCTTC. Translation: CAWSVLDRGDEQFF.

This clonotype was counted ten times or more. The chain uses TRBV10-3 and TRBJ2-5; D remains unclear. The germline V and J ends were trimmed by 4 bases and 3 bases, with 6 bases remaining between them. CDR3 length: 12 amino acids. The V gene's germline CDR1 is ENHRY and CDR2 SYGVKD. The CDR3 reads CAISAQEETQYF. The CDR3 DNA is TGTGCCATCAGTGCCCAGGAAGAGACCCAGTACTTC.

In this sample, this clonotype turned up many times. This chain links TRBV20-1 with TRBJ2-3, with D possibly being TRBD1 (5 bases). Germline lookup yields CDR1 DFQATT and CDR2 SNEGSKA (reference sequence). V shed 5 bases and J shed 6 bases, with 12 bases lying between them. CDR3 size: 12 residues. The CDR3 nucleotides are TGCAGTGCTCTCAGGGATGGGGATACGCAGTATTTT. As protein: CSALRDGDTQYF.

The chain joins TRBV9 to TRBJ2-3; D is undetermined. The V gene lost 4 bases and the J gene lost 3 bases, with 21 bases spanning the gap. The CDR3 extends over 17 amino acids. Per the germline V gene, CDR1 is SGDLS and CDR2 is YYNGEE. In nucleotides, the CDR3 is TGTGCCAGCAGCTCCGGAATCCAGGCGGACCCAACAGATACGCAGTATTTT. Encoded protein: CASSSGIQADPTDTQYF.

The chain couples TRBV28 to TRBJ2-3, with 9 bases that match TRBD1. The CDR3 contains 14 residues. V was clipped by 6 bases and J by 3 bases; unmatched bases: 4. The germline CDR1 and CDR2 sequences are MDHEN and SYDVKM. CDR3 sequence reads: CASRTGTGTDTQYF. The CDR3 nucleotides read TGTGCCAGCAGAACCGGGACAGGGACAGATACGCAGTATTTT.

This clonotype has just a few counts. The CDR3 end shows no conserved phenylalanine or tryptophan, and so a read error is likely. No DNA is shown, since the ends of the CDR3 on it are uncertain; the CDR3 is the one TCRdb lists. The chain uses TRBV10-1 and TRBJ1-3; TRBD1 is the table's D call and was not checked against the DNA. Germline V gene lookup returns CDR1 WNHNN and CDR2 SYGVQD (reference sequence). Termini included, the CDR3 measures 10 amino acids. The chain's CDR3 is CASPLNRNDA.

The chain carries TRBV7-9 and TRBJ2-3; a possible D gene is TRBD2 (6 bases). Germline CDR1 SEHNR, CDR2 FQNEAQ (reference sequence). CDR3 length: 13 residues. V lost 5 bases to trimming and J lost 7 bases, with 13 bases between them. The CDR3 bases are TGTGCCAGCAGCCGCAGGGACTTACATACGCAGTATTTT. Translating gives CASSRRDLHTQYF.

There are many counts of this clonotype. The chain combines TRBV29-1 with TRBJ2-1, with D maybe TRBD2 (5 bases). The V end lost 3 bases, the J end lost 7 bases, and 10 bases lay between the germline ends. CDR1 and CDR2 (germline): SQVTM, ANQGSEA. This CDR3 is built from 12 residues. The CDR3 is CSVDRGLNEQFF. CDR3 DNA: TGCAGCGTTGATCGGGGATTGAATGAGCAGTTCTTC.

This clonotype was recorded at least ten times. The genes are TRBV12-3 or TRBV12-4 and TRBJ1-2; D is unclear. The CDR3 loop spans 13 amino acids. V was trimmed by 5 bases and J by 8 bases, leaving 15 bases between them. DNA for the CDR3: TGTGCCAGCAGTCAAGTTTGGGTCGGCGGCTACACCTTC. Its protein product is CASSQVWVGGYTF.

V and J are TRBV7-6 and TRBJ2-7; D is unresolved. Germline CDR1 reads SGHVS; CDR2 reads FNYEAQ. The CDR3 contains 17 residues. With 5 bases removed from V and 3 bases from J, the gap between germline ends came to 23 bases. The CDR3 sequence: CASSPLKGRRSHYEQYF. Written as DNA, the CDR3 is TGTGCCAGCAGCCCCTTAAAAGGTCGGCGGAGTCACTACGAGCAGTACTTC.

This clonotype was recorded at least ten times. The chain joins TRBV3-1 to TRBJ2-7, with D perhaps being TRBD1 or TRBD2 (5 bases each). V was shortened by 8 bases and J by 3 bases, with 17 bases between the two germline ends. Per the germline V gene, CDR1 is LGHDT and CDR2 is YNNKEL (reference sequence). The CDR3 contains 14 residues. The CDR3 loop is CASSTPGTNYEQYF. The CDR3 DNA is TGTGCCAGCTCCACCCCCGGGACCAACTACGAGCAGTACTTC.

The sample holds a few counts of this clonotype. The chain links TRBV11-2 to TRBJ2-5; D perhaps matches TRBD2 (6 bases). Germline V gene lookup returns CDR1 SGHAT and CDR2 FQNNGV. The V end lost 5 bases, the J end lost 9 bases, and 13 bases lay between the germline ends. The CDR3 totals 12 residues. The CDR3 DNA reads TGTGCCAGCAGCCCCACCCAGCGGGCCCAGTACTTC. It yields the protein CASSPTQRAQYF.

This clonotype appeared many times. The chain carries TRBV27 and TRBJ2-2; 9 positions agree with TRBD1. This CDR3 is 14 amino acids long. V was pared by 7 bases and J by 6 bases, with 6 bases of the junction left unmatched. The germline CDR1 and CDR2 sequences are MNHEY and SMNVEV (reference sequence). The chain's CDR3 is CASTGTGRSGELFF. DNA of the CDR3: TGTGCCAGCACCGGGACAGGGAGATCCGGGGAGCTGTTTTTT.

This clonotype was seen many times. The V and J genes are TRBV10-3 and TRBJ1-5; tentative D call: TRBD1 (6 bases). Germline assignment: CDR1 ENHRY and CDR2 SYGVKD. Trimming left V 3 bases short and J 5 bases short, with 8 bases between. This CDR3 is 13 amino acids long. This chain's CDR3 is CAISDRGDQPQHF. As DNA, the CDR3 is TGTGCCATCAGTGACAGGGGTGATCAGCCCCAGCATTTT.

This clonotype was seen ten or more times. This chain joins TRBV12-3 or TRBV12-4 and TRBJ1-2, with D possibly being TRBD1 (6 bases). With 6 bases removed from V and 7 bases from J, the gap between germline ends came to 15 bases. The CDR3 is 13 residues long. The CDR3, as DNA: TGTGCCAGCAGCCCAAGGAGGGACACTGGCTACACCTTC. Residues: CASSPRRDTGYTF.

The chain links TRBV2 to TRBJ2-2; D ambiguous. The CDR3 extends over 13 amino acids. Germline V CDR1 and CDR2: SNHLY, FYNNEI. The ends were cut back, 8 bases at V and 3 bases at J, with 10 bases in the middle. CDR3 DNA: TGTGCCAGCGTCCAGGAACACACCGGGGAGCTGTTTTTT. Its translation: CASVQEHTGELFF.

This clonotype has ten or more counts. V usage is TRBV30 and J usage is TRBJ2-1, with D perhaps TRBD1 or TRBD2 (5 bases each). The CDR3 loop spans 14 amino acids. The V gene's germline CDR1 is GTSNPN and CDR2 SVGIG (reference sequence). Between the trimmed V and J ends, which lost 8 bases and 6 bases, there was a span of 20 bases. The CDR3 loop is CAGGRRGYGNEQFF. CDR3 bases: TGTGCCGGGGGTCGTCGGGGATATGGCAATGAGCAGTTCTTC.

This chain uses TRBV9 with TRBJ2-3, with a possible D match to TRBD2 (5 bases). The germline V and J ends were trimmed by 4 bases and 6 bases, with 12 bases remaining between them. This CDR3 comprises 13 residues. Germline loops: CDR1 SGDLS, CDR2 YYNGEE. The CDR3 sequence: CASSPIPGDTQYF. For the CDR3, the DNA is TGTGCCAGCAGCCCGATACCGGGGGATACGCAGTATTTT.

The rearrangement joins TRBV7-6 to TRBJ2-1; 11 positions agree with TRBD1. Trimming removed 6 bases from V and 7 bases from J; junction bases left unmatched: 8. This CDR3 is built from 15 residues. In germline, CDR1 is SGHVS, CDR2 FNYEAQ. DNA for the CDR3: TGTGCCAGCAGACCCTGGACAGGGGGCTTAAATGAGCAGTTCTTC. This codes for CASRPWTGGLNEQFF.

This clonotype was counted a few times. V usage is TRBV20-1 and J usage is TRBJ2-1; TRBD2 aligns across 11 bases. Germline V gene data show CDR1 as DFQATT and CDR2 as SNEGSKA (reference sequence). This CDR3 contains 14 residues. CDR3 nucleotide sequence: TGCAGACCAAGCGGGACTAGCGGTCTTGGTGAGCAGTTCTTC. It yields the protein CRPSGTSGLGEQFF.

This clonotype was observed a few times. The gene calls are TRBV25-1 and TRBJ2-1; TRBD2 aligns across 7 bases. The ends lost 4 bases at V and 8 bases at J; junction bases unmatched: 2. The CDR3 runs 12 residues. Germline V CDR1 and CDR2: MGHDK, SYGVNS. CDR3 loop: CASSAGGYEQFF. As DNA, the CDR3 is TGTGCCAGCAGTGCCGGGGGGTATGAGCAGTTCTTC.

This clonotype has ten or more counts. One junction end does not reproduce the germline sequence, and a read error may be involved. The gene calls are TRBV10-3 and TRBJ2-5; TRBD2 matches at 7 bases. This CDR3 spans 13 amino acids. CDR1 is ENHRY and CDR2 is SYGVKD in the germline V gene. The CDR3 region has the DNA TGTGCCATCAGTGGGACTAGGCAAGAAACCCAGTACTTC. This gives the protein CAISGTRQETQYF.

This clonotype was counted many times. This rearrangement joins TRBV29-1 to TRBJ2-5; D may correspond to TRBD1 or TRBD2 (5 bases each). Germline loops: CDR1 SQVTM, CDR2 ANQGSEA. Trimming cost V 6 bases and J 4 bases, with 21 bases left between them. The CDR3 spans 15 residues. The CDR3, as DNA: TGCAGCGTAGAAAAGGGTGAGGGGATGGGAGAGACCCAGTACTTC. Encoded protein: CSVEKGEGMGETQYF.

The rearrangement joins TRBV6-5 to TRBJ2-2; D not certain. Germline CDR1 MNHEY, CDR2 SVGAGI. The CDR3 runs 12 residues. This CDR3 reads CASGSQYGELFF. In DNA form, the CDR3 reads TGTGCATCGGGCTCCCAATACGGGGAGCTGTTTTTT.

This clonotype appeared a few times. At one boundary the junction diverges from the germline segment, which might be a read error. For the CDR3, the DNA is TGTGCTAGCAGCTTGGCCAAGGGGGCAGAGCAGTACTTC. This codes for CASSLAKGAEQYF. This sequence joins TRBV7-7 and TRBJ2-7, with TRBD1 matching 7 bases. This CDR3 contains 13 residues. Germline-derived CDR1 and CDR2 are SSHAT and FNYEAQ (reference sequence).

The CDR3 bases are TGTGCCAGCAGCTTAGTGGTAGGAGCGGGGGGGTCCTACGAGCAGTACTTC. Residues: CASSLVVGAGGSYEQYF. The genes are TRBV7-2 and TRBJ2-7; 10 bases match TRBD2. V lost 1 base, J lost 1 base, and 7 bases stayed unmatched. The CDR3 runs 17 residues. Germline CDR1 is SGHTA and CDR2 is FQGNSA.

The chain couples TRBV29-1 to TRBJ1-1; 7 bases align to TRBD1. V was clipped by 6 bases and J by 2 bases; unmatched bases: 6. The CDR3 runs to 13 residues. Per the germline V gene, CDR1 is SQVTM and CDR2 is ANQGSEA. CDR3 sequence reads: CSVGGTDNTEAFF. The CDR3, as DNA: TGCAGCGTAGGGGGGACAGATAACACTGAAGCTTTCTTT. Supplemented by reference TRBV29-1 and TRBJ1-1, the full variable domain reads SAVISQKPSRDICQRGTSLTIQCQVDSQVTMMFWYRQQPGQSLTLIATANQGSEATYESGFVIDKFPISRPNLTFSTLTVSNMSPEDSSIYLCSVGGTDNTEAFFGQGTRLTVV.

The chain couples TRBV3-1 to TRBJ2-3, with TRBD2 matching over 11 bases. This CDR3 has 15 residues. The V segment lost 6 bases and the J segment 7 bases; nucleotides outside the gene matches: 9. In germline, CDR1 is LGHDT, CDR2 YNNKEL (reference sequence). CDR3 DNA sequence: TGTGCCAGCAGACCCGGGACTAGCGGACCCCATACGCAGTATTTT. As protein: CASRPGTSGPHTQYF.

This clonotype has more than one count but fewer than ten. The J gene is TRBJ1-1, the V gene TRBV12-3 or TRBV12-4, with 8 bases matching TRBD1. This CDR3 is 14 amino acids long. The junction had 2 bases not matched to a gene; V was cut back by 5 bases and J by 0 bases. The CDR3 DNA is TGTGCCAGCAGTAAACAGGGGGTGAACACTGAAGCTTTCTTT. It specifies CASSKQGVNTEAFF.

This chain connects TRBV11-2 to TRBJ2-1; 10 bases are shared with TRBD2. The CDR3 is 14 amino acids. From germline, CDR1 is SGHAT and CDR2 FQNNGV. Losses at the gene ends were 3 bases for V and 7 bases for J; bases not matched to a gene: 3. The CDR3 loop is CASSLSSGRNEQFF. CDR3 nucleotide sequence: TGTGCCAGCAGCTTGTCTAGCGGGAGAAATGAGCAGTTCTTC.